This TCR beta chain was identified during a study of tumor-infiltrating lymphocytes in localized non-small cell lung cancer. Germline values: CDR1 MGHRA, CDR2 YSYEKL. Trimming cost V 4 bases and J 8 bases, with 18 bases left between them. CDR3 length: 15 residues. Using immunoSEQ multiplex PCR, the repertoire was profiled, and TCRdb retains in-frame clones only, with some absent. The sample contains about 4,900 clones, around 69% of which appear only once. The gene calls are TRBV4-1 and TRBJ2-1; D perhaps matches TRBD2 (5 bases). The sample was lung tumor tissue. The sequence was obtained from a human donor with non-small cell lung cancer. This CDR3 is CASSPAPAGVDEQFF. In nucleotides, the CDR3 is TGCGCCAGCAGCCCCGCCCCCGCCGGGGTTGATGAGCAGTTCTTC.